Listed below are T cell receptor beta chains from one sample, sequenced in a study of CD8 T cells in ankylosing spondylitis. In TCRdb, the 5' RACE reads were re-called with MiXCR into one record per CDR3 protein. In the table there are 210,000 or so distinct CDR3 sequences, 20% to 30% of which are singletons. The sample comprised blood, either unsorted or a sorted T cell fraction (not recorded which). These receptors were collected from a male donor with ankylosing spondylitis or in good health (not recorded which). CDR3s include the opening cysteine and the closing phenylalanine or tryptophan. The D gene is left open where the match is weak. The size entry is marked missing in some rows and otherwise reads once, few, many or a size class.

d_call,clone_size,v_call,j_call,cdr3_nt,cdr3_aa
.,.,TRBV20-1,TRBJ2-5,TGCAGTGCTAGAGAGCAGGGGAAACAAGAGACCCAGTACTTC,CSAREQGKQETQYF
.,.,TRBV6-1,TRBJ2-7,TGTGCCAGCAGCCAGGACCAGTCGTTGCAGTACTTC,CASSQDQSLQYF
TRBD2,.,TRBV20-1,TRBJ2-7,TGCAGTGCTCCTGGACTAGCCTACGAGCAGTACTTC,CSAPGLAYEQYF
TRBD1,few,TRBV24-1,TRBJ2-5,TGTGCCACTCAGGGGGACCAAGAGACCCAGTACTTC,CATQGDQETQYF
.,few,TRBV11-2,TRBJ1-1,TGTGCCAGCAGCTCTGCGGGGACCCGGGGGGGCACTGAAGCTTTCTTT,CASSSAGTRGGTEAFF
.,few,TRBV7-9,TRBJ1-5,TGTGCCAGCAGCTCAAAGGGGAGCAATCAGCCCCAGCATTTT,CASSSKGSNQPQHF
.,.,TRBV20-1,TRBJ2-1,TGCAGTGCTAGCTCGGGCGGGAAGGACAATGAGCAGTTCTTC,CSASSGGKDNEQFF
.,.,TRBV29-1,TRBJ2-5,TGCAGCGTAGCACAGGGCCAAGAGACCCAGTACTTC,CSVAQGQETQYF
.,many,TRBV2,TRBJ2-2,TGTGCCAGCAGAGAAAGAGGGGGGGGACCCGGGGAGCTGTTTTTT,CASRERGGGPGELFF
.,many,TRBV5-1,TRBJ2-7,TGCGCCAGCAGCTCCAGCCTCTCCTCTGAGCAGTACTTC,CASSSSLSSEQYF
.,many,TRBV5-1,TRBJ1-2,TGCGCCAGCAGCAACTTAGACAGGAGAGACGGTGGCTACACCTTC,CASSNLDRRDGGYTF
.,.,TRBV12-3/TRBV12-4,TRBJ2-1,TGTGCCAGCAGACAGACTAGTTCGATAAATGAGCAGTTCTTC,CASRQTSSINEQFF
TRBD2,.,TRBV20-1,TRBJ2-3,TGCAGTGCTAGAGACCCGGGACTAGCGGTCCCCTGGGGAGATACGCAGTATTTT,CSARDPGLAVPWGDTQYF
.,.,TRBV7-2,TRBJ2-7,TGTGCCAGCAGCCCAGGAATGACTAGTACCGAGCAGTACTTC,CASSPGMTSTEQYF
TRBD2,many,TRBV4-3,TRBJ2-2,TGCGCCAGCAGCCAAGAGGCGGGAGGGTACACCGGGGAGCTGTTTTTT,CASSQEAGGYTGELFF
.,few,TRBV6-1,TRBJ2-7,TGTGCCAGCACACGAGGGGGGAGCAGTCCGGCCTACGAGCAGTACTTC,CASTRGGSSPAYEQYF
.,many,TRBV12-3/TRBV12-4,TRBJ2-3,TGTGCCAGCAGGCGTGGTTCTTACCCCGATACGCAGTATTTT,CASRRGSYPDTQYF
.,.,TRBV5-6,TRBJ2-3,TGTGCCAGCAGCTTTAGGGGGGTAGTCCCAGATACGCAGTATTTT,CASSFRGVVPDTQYF
.,many,TRBV5-1,TRBJ2-1,TGCGCCAGCAGCCGCGACCAGAGCTCCTACAATGAGCAGTTCTTC,CASSRDQSSYNEQFF
TRBD1,few,TRBV29-1,TRBJ2-7,TGCAGCGCCGGACAGGGGGAGAAACAGTACTTC,CSAGQGEKQYF
.,.,TRBV12-3/TRBV12-4,TRBJ2-2,TGTGCCAGCACCAACAGATTCACCGGGGAGCTGTTTTTT,CASTNRFTGELFF
.,.,TRBV4-3,TRBJ2-2,TGCGCCAGCAGCTTAAGCGGGTATTTCGCCGGGGAGCTGTTTTTT,CASSLSGYFAGELFF
.,.,TRBV5-8,TRBJ1-1,TGTGCCAGCAGCTCCCTCGGCAGGCAGAACACTGAAGCTTTCTTT,CASSSLGRQNTEAFF
.,many,TRBV9,TRBJ2-1,TGTGCCAGCAGCGTAGAGGACACCCTATCGAGGCATGAGCAGTTCTTC,CASSVEDTLSRHEQFF
.,few,TRBV12-3/TRBV12-4,TRBJ2-1,TGTGCCAGCGCCAAGGAGCCCGCCTACAATGAGCAGTTCTTC,CASAKEPAYNEQFF
.,few,TRBV20-1,TRBJ1-2,TGCAGTGCTAGTCCTTCGGGGGTTGGCTATGGCTACACCTTC,CSASPSGVGYGYTF
TRBD2,many,TRBV15,TRBJ2-2,TGTGCCACCAGCAGAGCACTAGCGGGAGTCGGCGGGGAGCTGTTTTTT,CATSRALAGVGGELFF
.,many,TRBV20-1,TRBJ2-7,TGCAGTGCCACCCGGCCGGACAGACCCTCCTACGAGCAGTACTTC,CSATRPDRPSYEQYF
.,.,TRBV7-2,TRBJ2-7,TGTGCCAGCAGTAGGCACTACGAGCAGTACTTC,CASSRHYEQYF
.,.,TRBV28,TRBJ2-7,TGTGCCAGCAGTTTTGGTACGATCAATGGCTACGAGCAGTACTTC,CASSFGTINGYEQYF
TRBD2,.,TRBV5-1,TRBJ2-3,TGCGCCAGCAGCTTGGGCGGGAGAGGCGCAGATACGCAGTATTTT,CASSLGGRGADTQYF
.,many,TRBV5-1,TRBJ2-5,TGCGCCAGCAGCTTGGTAGCCTACATGTACCAAGAGACCCAGTACTTC,CASSLVAYMYQETQYF
.,many,TRBV5-1,TRBJ2-1,TGCGCCAGCAGCTCGGGGGTGTCTTTCAGGGAAGGGAGACGCGATGAGCAGTTCTTC,CASSSGVSFREGRRDEQFF
.,many,TRBV6-2/TRBV6-3,TRBJ2-3,TGTGCCAGCAGTTACGGGGAGAATACGCAGTATTTT,CASSYGENTQYF
TRBD2,few,TRBV20-1,TRBJ2-5,TGCAGTGCTAGAGATGGGACTAGCAGAGAGACCCAGTACTTC,CSARDGTSRETQYF
TRBD2,many,TRBV12-3/TRBV12-4,TRBJ2-7,TGTGCCAGCAGTTTAGATAGCGGGAGGGCCGGCGAGCAGTACTTC,CASSLDSGRAGEQYF
.,many,TRBV6-1,TRBJ2-3,TGTGCCAGCCTGAAAGATACGCAGTATTTT,CASLKDTQYF
.,many,TRBV4-2,TRBJ1-1,TGTGCCAGCAGCCGGCTAAAGGGGAATGGAGGCACTGAAGCTTTCTTT,CASSRLKGNGGTEAFF
.,many,TRBV20-1,TRBJ1-5,TGCAGTGCTAAGCTGGGGATCAATCAGCCCCAGCATTTT,CSAKLGINQPQHF
.,once,TRBV7-2,TRBJ2-7,TGTGCCAGCAGCTTAGTAGGCCTTGACTACGAGCAGTACTTC,CASSLVGLDYEQYF
.,many,TRBV28,TRBJ2-7,TGTGCCAGCAGTTTATTTCCAGGGCCCCCCTACGAGCAGTACTTC,CASSLFPGPPYEQYF
TRBD1,many,TRBV5-1,TRBJ1-2,TGCGCCAGCAGCCCAAGGACAGGGGTTGGCTACACCTTC,CASSPRTGVGYTF
TRBD2,.,TRBV27,TRBJ2-5,TGTGCCAGCAGTACCCTGACTAGCGGGAGGGGGGAGACCCAGTACTTC,CASSTLTSGRGETQYF
TRBD2,few,TRBV11-2,TRBJ2-5,TGTGCCAGCAGCTTATTTGGGACTAGGGAGACCCAGTACTTC,CASSLFGTRETQYF
.,.,TRBV6-1,TRBJ2-3,TGTGCCAGCAGTCAGCGGGCCTCTAGCACAGATACGCAGTATTTT,CASSQRASSTDTQYF
.,many,TRBV28,TRBJ1-2,TGTGCCAGCATCCAGCCAGGTAGACAGGCTTATGGCTACACCTTC,CASIQPGRQAYGYTF
TRBD2,many,TRBV10-3,TRBJ2-7,TGTGCCATCAGCGGGGGACTAGCGGGACTCGAGCAGTACTTC,CAISGGLAGLEQYF
TRBD1,many,TRBV20-1,TRBJ2-3,TGCAGTGCAAACCGAGGGGGCGTCGCAGATACGCAGTATTTT,CSANRGGVADTQYF
.,few,TRBV2,TRBJ2-7,TGTGCCAGCAGAGGGACTGAAAGCTCCTACGAGCAGTACTTC,CASRGTESSYEQYF
.,many,TRBV10-3,TRBJ2-5,TGTGCCATCAGTGAATCTGTCGGGGAGACCCAGTACTTC,CAISESVGETQYF
.,many,TRBV6-5,TRBJ2-7,TGTGCCAGCAGTTACTACAACGAGCAGTACTTC,CASSYYNEQYF
.,many,TRBV11-2,TRBJ2-7,TGTGCCAGCAGCCGTCGGGAACAGTCTATATACGAGCAGTACTTC,CASSRREQSIYEQYF
TRBD1,.,TRBV12-3/TRBV12-4,TRBJ1-1,TGTGCCAGCAGTTTGGGGCAGACAGGGCGGACTGAAGCTTTCTTT,CASSLGQTGRTEAFF
.,few,TRBV4-1,TRBJ1-3,TGCGCCAGCAGCCAAGAAGAGCCCCGACAGCGAGTCTCTGGAAACACCATATATTTT,CASSQEEPRQRVSGNTIYF
TRBD2,many,TRBV20-1,TRBJ2-1,TGCAGTTATAGCGGGAGGGGGAATGAGCAGTTCTTC,CSYSGRGNEQFF
.,.,TRBV29-1,TRBJ2-3,TGCAGCGTTGAAGATGGAACCCACACAGATACGCAGTATTTT,CSVEDGTHTDTQYF
TRBD2,few,TRBV6-1,TRBJ2-7,TGTGCCAGCAGACCGGGACTACTCTCCAACGAGCAGTACTTC,CASRPGLLSNEQYF
.,few,TRBV5-5,TRBJ1-5,TGTGCCAGCAGCTTGACGGTGTCGGGCCAGCCCCAGCATTTT,CASSLTVSGQPQHF
.,few,TRBV6-2/TRBV6-3,TRBJ2-7,TGTGCCAGCCGTTCCTCCTACGAGCAGTACTTC,CASRSSYEQYF
.,many,TRBV29-1,TRBJ1-1,TGCAGCGTACTAAGTGGGTTCACTGAAGCTTTCTTT,CSVLSGFTEAFF